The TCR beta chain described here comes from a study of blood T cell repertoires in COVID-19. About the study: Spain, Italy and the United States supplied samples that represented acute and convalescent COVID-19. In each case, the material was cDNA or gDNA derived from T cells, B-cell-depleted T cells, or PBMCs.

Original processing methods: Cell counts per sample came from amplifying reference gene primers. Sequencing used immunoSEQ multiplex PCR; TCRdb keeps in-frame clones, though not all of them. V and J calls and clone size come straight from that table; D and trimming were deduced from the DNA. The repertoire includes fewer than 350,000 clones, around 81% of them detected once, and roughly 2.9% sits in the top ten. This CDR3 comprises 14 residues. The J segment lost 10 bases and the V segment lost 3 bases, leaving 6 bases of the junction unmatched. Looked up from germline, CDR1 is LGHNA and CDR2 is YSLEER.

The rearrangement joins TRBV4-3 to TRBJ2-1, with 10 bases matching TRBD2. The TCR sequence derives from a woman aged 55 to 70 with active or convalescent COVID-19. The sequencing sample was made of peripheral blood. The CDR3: CASSQSGGAREQFF. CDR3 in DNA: TGCGCCAGCAGCCAGAGCGGGGGGGCGAGGGAGCAGTTCTTC.